This TCR beta chain was sequenced in a study of chemoradiotherapy in HPV16-positive cancers. Across the study: A couple of HPV16-positive patients' cells yielded candidate HPV-specific clones and common motifs. Study observations and caveats: Non-HPV-specific T cells did not expand in tumors during treatment, whereas candidate HPV-specific clones and E7-related motifs did.

With regard to this clone: Its specificity is unknown.

TCRdb keeps only in-frame clones here, not all; method: immunoSEQ multiplex PCR. The sample holds 6,000 to 7,500 clones, over 70% seen once. CDR1 is SNHLY, CDR2 FYNNEI, per germline. CDR3 length: 14 amino acids. The J segment lost 0 bases and the V segment lost 6 bases, leaving 4 bases of the junction unmatched. Over chemoradiotherapy, repertoires were sampled more than once. The TCR was taken from a human donor with HPV-associated anogenital cancer. This material consisted of tumor tissue, taken from a patient who underwent chemoradiotherapy. The chain has TRBV2 and TRBJ1-2, with TRBD1 matching over 7 bases. CDR3 DNA: TGTGCCAGCAGCAACCAGGGGGCTAACTATGGCTACACCTTC. Translation gives CASSNQGANYGYTF.